Below, one T cell receptor beta chain is given with its context. The data are from a study of naive and memory T cell subsets. CD4 T cells were positively selected, then CD8 T cells from the CD4-negative fraction. The CDR3 extends over 17 amino acids. An equimolar mix of two oligonucleotides served as the beta constant-region primer for TRBC1 and TRBC2. The ligated cDNA underwent four PCR rounds using SP2 and nested alpha and beta constant-region primers. TCRdb redid the calling of the UMI-ligation and nested PCR reads with MiXCR, one entry per CDR3 protein. The sample has some 9,700 distinct CDR3 sequences, less than 7% seen once.

This receptor was taken from a human donor in good health. The chain joins TRBV12-2 to TRBJ2-5; TRBD1, the table's D call, was not compared with the DNA. TRBV12-2 constitutes a pseudogene. Sequenced: CD4+ TEMRA cells from blood. Specified subset: effector memory re-expressing CD45RA, CD45RA+ CD27-. The CDR3 DNA is TGTGCAAGTCGCTTAGCGGAGCAGGGGGGGTCCCAAGAGACCCAGTACTTC. It translates to CASRLAEQGGSQETQYF.